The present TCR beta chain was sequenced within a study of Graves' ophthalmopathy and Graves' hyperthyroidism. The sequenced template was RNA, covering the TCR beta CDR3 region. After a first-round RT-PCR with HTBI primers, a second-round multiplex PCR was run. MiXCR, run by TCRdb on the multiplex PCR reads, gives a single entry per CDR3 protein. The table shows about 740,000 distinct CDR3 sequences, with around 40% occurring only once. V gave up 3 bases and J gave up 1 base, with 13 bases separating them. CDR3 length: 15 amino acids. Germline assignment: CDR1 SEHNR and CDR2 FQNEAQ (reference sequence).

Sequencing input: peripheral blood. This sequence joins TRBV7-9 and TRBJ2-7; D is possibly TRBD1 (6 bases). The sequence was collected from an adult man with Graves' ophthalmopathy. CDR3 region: CASSLGGTFSYEQYF. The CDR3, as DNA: TGTGCCAGCAGCTTGGGTGGGACATTTTCCTACGAGCAGTACTTC.